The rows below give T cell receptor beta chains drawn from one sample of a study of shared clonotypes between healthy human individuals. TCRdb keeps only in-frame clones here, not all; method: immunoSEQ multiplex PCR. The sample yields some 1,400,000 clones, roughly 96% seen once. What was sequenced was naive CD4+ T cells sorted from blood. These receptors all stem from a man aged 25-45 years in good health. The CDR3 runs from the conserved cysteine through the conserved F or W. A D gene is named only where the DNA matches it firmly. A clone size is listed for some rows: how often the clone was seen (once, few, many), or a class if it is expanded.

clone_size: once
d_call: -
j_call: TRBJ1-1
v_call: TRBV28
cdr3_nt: TGTGCCAGCAAATTAACAGTACGCGACACTGAAGCTTTCTTT
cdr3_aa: CASKLTVRDTEAFF

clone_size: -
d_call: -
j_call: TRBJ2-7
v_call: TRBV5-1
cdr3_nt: TGCGCCAGCAGCTTGGAAGTCTCCTACGAGCAGTACTTC
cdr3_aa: CASSLEVSYEQYF

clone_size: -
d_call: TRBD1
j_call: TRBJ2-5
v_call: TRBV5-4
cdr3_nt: TGTGCCAGCAGCAGGACAGGGGAGAACCAAGAGACCCAGTACTTC
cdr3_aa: CASSRTGENQETQYF

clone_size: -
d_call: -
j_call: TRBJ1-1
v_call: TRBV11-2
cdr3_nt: TGTGCCAGCAGCTTAAAGCTTGGGGGGATAGCCACTGAAGCTTTCTTT
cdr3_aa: CASSLKLGGIATEAFF

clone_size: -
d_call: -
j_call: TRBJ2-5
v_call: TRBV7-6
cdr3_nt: TGTGCCAGCACCTATAACCGCGGACTGGTACAAGAGACCCAGTACTTC
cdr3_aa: CASTYNRGLVQETQYF

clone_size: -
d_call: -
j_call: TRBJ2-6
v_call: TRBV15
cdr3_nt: TGTGCCACCAGCAGAGAGGGCAGCGGACTCTCTGGGGCCAACGTCCTGACTTTC
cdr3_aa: CATSREGSGLSGANVLTF

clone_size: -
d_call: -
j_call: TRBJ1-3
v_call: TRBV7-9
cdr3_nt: TGTGCCAGCAGCTTAAAGCCAGAAAGCTCTGGAAACACCATATATTTT
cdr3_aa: CASSLKPESSGNTIYF

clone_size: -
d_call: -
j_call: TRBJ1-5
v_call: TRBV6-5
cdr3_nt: TGTGCCAGCAGTTACTCGGGAAGCAATCAGCCCCAGCATTTT
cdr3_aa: CASSYSGSNQPQHF

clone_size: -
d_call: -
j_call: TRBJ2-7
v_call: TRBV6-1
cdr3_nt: TGTGCCAGCAGTGTCCAGCAGCCCTCCCTCGGGCAGTACTTC
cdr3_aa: CASSVQQPSLGQYF

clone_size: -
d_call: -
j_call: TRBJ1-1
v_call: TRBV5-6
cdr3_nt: TGTGCCAGCAGCTTCCGAGGACAGAACACTGAAGCTTTCTTT
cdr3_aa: CASSFRGQNTEAFF

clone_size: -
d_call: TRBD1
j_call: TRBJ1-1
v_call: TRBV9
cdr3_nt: TGTGCCAGCGACAGGGTTACTGAAGCTTTCTTT
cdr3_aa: CASDRVTEAFF

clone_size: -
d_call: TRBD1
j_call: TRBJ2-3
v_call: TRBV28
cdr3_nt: TGTGCCAGCAGATCGAACCCGGACAGGGGAAGGCAGTATTTT
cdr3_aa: CASRSNPDRGRQYF

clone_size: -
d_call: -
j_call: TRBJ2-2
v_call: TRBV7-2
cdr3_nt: TGTGCCAGCAGCTTAACCGGGAGATCCACCGGGGAGCTGTTTTTT
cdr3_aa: CASSLTGRSTGELFF

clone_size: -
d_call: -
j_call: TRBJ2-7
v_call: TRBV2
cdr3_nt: TGTGCCAGCAGTTCGTCCTCCTACGAGCAGTACTTC
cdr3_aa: CASSSSSYEQYF

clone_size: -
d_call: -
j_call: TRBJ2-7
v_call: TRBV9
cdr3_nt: TGTGCCAGCAGCGTAGGCAGGACGGACTCCTACGAGCAGTACTTC
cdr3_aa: CASSVGRTDSYEQYF

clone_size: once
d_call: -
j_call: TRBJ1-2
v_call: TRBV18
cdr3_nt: TGTGCCAGCTCACCACTGCCCGGGGTCGATGGCTACACCTTC
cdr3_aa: CASSPLPGVDGYTF

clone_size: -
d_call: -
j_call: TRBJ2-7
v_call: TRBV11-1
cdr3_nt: TGTGCCAGCAGCTTAGAAGCGCAGGGAGCCCACGAGCAGTACTTC
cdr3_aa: CASSLEAQGAHEQYF

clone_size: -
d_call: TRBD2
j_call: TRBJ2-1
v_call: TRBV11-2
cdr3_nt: TGTGCCAGCAGCTTTTCGCTAGCGGGATATGAGCAGTTCTTC
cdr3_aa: CASSFSLAGYEQFF

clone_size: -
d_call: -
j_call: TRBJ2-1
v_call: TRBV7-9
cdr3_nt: TGTGCCAGCAGCTTAATTACGGCGGTCTCCTACAATGAGCAGTTCTTC
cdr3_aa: CASSLITAVSYNEQFF

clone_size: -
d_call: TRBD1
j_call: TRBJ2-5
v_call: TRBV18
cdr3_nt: TGTGCCAGCTCACCCAACAGGGGACAACAAGAGACCCAGTACTTC
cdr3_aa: CASSPNRGQQETQYF

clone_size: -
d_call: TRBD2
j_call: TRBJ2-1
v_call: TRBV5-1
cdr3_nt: TGCGCCACCGGGGTAGCGGGGGGAGAGCAGTTCTTC
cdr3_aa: CATGVAGGEQFF

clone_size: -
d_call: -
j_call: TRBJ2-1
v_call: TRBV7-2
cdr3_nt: TGTGCCAGCAGCTTAGTGGCAGGGTCCTACAATGAGCAGTTCTTC
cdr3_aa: CASSLVAGSYNEQFF

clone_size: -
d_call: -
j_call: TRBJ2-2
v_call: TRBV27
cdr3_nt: TGTGCCAGCAGCTACCACAGGGATTATACCGGGGAGCTGTTTTTT
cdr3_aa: CASSYHRDYTGELFF

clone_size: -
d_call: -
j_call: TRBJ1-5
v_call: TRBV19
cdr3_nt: TGTGCCAGTAGTATAGAAGGAGGTTTCGGTCAGCCCCAGCATTTT
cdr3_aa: CASSIEGGFGQPQHF

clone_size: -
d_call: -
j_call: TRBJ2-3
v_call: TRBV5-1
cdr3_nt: TGCGCCAGCAGCCACAACACAGATACGCAGTATTTT
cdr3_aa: CASSHNTDTQYF

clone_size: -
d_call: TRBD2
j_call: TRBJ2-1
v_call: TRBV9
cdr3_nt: TGTGCCAGCAGCGTATCTAGCGGATCGTACAATGAGCAGTTCTTC
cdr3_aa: CASSVSSGSYNEQFF

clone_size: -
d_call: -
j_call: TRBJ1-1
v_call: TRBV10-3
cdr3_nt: TGTGCCATCAGTCCAGAGCCTGGGGGCCCTGAAGCTTTCTTT
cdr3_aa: CAISPEPGGPEAFF

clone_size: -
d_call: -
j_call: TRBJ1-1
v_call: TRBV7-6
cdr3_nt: TGTGCCAGCAGGGGGCCGAACACTGAAGCTTTCTTT
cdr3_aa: CASRGPNTEAFF

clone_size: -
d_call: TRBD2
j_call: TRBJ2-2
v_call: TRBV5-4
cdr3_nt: TGTGCCAGCAGCCCGGGACTAGCGAACACCGGGGAGCTGTTTTTT
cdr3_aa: CASSPGLANTGELFF

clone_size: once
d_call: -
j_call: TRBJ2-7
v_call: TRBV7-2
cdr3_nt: TGTGCCAGCAGCTTATCATCGGCCTACGAGCAGTACTTC
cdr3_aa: CASSLSSAYEQYF

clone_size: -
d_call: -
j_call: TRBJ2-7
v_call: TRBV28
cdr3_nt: TGTGCCAGCAGCTTATCGGGTCGGGAGCAGTACTTC
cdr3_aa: CASSLSGREQYF

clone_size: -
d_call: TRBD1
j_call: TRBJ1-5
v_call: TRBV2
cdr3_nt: TGTGCCAGCAGTTCTTGGACAGGGATAAGTCAGCCCCAGCATTTT
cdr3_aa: CASSSWTGISQPQHF

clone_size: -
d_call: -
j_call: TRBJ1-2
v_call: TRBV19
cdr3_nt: TGTGCCAGTAGTATGAAAGTTACAGGGACTGGCTACACCTTC
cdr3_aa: CASSMKVTGTGYTF

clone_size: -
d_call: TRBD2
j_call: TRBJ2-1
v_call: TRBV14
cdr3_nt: TGTGCCAGCAGCCTTCGAGCGGGGCTTCTCTACAATGAGCAGTTCTTC
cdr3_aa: CASSLRAGLLYNEQFF

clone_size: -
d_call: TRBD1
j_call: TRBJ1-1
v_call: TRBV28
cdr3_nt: TGTGCCAGCAGTTTATCACAGGGGAGGAACACTGAAGCTTTCTTT
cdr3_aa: CASSLSQGRNTEAFF

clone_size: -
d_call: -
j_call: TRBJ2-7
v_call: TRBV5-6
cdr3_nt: TGTGCCAGCTTGGCCGGGACGTCCGCCTACGAGCAGTACTTC
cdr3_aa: CASLAGTSAYEQYF

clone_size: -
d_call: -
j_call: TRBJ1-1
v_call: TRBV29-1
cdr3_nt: TGCAGCGTTGTAACAGGCGGGGGCACTGAAGCTTTCTTT
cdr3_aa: CSVVTGGGTEAFF

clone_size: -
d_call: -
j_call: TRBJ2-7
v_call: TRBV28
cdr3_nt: TGTGCCAGCAGCCACCGGCTTTCTTACGAGCAGTACTTC
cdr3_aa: CASSHRLSYEQYF

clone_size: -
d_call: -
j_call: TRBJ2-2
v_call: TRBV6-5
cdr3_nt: TGTGCCAGCCGACCAGAGGGGATCACCGGGGAGCTGTTTTTT
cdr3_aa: CASRPEGITGELFF

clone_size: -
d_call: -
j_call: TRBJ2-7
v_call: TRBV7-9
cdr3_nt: TGTGCCAGCAGCTTGGCCCAAGCTTCGGGGGAGCAGTACTTC
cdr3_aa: CASSLAQASGEQYF

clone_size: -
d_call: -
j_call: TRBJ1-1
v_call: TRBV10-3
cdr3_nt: TGTGCCATCAGTGAACTAGGAGGGGCGGGGACTGAAGCTTTCTTT
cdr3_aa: CAISELGGAGTEAFF

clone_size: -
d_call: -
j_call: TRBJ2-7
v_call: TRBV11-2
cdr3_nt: TGTGCCAGCAGCTTAGTAGTCGGGAGTTACCACGAGCAGTACTTC
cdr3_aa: CASSLVVGSYHEQYF

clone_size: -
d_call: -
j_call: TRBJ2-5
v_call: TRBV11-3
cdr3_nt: TGTGCCAGCAGCTCAAGAGAAGCGGAGACCCAGTACTTC
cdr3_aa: CASSSREAETQYF

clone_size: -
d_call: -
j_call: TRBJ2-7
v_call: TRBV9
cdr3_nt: TGTGCCAGCAGCGTAGCTACAAACATCAACGAGCAGTACTTC
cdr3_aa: CASSVATNINEQYF

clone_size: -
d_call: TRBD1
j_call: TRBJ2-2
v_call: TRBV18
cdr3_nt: TGTGCCAGCTCACCGAGACAGGGAATTACCACCGGGGAGCTGTTTTTT
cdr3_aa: CASSPRQGITTGELFF

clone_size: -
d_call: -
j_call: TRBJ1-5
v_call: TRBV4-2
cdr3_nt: TGTGCCAGCAGCCAAGAGCCCGGGGGGGGCAATCAGCCCCAGCATTTT
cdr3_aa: CASSQEPGGGNQPQHF

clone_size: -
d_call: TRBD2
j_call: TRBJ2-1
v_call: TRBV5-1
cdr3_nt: TGCGCCAGCAGCTTGGCGCTAGCGGGAGTCGTCGATGAGCAGTTCTTC
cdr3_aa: CASSLALAGVVDEQFF

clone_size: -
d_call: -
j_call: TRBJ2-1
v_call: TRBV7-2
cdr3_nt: TGTGCCAGCAGCTTAGCAGCGGTAACCTACAATGAGCAGTTCTTC
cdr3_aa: CASSLAAVTYNEQFF

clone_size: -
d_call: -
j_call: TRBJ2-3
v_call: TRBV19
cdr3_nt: TGTGCCAGTACCAAACACCTCCGACTGAGCACAGATACGCAGTATTTT
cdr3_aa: CASTKHLRLSTDTQYF

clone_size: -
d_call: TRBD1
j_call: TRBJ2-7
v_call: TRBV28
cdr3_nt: TGTGCCAGCAGTGTGCGGGACAGGGGACGATACGAGCAGTACTTC
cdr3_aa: CASSVRDRGRYEQYF

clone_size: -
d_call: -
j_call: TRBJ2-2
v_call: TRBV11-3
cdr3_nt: TGTGCCAGCAGCCCCTCGGACACCGGGGAGCTGTTTTTT
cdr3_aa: CASSPSDTGELFF

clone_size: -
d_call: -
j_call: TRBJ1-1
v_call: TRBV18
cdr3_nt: TGTGCCAGCTCACCAAGACGAAACCTACCCCCTGGAGCTGAATACACTGAAGCTTTCTTT
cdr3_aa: CASSPRRNLPPGAEYTEAFF